This T cell receptor beta chain was sequenced in a study of T cell repertoires in cytomegalovirus infection. TCRdb passed the reads through MiXCR, listing each CDR3 protein once. The table lists approximately 550,000 distinct CDR3 sequences, about 17% of them singletons. This clonotype was detected many times. The CDR3 consists of 13 residues. The germline V gene has CDR1 SEHNR and CDR2 FQNEAQ (reference sequence). The V end lost 6 bases, the J end lost 6 bases, and 12 bases lay between the germline ends. The source of this sequence is a human donor in good health (CMV status not recorded). Some clones in this sample may be carry-over from other donors' samples. Sample: CD8+ T cells from PBMCs. The gene calls are TRBV7-9 and TRBJ2-1; unclear D gene. CDR3 nucleotides: TGTGCCAGCAGTTTATCAAACCCCAATGAGCAGTTCTTC. It yields the protein CASSLSNPNEQFF.